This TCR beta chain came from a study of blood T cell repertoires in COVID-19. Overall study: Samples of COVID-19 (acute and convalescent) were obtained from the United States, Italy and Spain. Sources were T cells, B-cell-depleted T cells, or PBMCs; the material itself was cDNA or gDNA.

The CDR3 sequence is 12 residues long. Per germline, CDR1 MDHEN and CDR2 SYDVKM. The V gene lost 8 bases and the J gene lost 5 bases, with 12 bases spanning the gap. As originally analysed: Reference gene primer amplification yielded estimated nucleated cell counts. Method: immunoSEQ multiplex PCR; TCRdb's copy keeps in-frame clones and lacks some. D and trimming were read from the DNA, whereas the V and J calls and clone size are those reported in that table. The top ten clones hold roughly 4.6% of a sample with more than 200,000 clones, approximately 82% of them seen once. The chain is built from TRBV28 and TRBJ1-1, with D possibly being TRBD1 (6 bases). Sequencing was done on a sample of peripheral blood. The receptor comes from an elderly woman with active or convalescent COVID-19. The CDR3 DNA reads TGTGCCAGCGAGGCCAGGGGAACTGAAGCTTTCTTT. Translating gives CASEARGTEAFF. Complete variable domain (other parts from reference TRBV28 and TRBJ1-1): DVKVTQSSRYLVKRTGEKVFLECVQDMDHENMFWYRQDPGLGLRLIYFSYDVKMKEKGDIPEGYSVSREKKERFSLILESASTNQTSMYLCASEARGTEAFFGQGTRLTVV.